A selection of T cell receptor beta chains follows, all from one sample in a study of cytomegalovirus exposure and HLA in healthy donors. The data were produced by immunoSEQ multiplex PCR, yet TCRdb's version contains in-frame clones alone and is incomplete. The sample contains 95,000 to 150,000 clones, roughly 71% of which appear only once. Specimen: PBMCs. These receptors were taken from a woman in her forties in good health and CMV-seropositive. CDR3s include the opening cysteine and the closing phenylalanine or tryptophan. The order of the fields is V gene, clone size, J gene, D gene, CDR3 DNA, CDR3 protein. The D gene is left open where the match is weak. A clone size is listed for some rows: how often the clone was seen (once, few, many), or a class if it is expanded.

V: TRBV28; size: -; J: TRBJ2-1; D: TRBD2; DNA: TGTGCCAGCAGGTCGACTAGCGGGAGAGTCGATGAGCAGTTCTTC; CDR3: CASRSTSGRVDEQFF
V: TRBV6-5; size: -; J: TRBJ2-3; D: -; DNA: TGTGCCAGCAGTTACTCGGGCAGAACAGATACGCAGTATTTT; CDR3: CASSYSGRTDTQYF
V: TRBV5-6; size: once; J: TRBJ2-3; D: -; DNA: TGTGCCAGCAGCTTGGGGCTCGGCACAGATACGCAGTATTTT; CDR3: CASSLGLGTDTQYF
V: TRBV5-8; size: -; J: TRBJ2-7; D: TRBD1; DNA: TGTGCCAGCAGCTTGGACGCAGGGGGCCCCTACGAGCAGTACTTC; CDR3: CASSLDAGGPYEQYF
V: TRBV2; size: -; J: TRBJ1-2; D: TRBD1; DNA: TGTGCCAGCAGTTTAGGGACAGGGGTTCCATATGGCTACACCTTC; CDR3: CASSLGTGVPYGYTF
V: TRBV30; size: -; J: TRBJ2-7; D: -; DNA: TGTGCCTGGAGCCCAGGACTGACTAACGAGCAGTACTTC; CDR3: CAWSPGLTNEQYF
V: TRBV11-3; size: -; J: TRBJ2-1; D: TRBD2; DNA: TGTGCCAGCAGCCCTCCGCAGCGGGGGGCCGGGTACAATGAGCAGTTCTTC; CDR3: CASSPPQRGAGYNEQFF
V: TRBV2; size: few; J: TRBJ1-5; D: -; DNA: TGTGCCAGTCACAGGGATAGCAATCAGCCCCAGCATTTT; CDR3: CASHRDSNQPQHF
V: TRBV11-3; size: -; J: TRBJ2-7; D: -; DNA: TGTGCCAGCAGCTTAGGCACAGGGCGCGAGCAGTACTTC; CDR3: CASSLGTGREQYF
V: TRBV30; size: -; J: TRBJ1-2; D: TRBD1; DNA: TGTGCCTGGAGTGGGCAGGGGGCTTTTGGCTACACCTTC; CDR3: CAWSGQGAFGYTF
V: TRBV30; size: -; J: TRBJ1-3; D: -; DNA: TGTGCCTGGAGTTTCAACTCTGGAAACACCATATATTTT; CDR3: CAWSFNSGNTIYF
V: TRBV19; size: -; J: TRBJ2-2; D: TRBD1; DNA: TGTGCCAGTAGTATACGGGGACAGGGGGGCACCGGGGAGCTGTTTTTT; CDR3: CASSIRGQGGTGELFF
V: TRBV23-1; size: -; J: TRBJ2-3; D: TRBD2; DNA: TGCGCCAGCAGTCAATCAGCCCGGGGGGCAGATACGCAGTATTTT; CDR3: CASSQSARGADTQYF
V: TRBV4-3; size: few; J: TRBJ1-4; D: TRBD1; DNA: TGCGCCAGCAGCCAAGCCGGGACAGGGAAGGAAAAACTGTTTTTT; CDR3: CASSQAGTGKEKLFF
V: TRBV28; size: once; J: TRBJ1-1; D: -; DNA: TGTGCCAGCGCGGCGGGCTTCGGAGCTTTCTTT; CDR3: CASAAGFGAFF
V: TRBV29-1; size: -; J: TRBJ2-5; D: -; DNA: TGCAGCGTTCGATGGCGGTACCAAGAGACCCAGTACTTC; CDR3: CSVRWRYQETQYF
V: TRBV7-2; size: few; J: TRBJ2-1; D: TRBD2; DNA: TGTGCCAGCAGCTCAAATAGCGGGGGCCTCTACAATGAGCAGTTCTTC; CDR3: CASSSNSGGLYNEQFF
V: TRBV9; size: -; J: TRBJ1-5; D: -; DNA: TGTGCCAGCAGCGCCGGACAGTACAGTCAGCCCCAGCATTTT; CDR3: CASSAGQYSQPQHF
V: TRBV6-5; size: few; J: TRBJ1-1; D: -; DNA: TGTGCCAGCAGTTCTACAGGGATTGAAGCTTTCTTT; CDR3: CASSSTGIEAFF
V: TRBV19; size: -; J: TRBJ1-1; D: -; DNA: TGTGCCAGTAGTATTGAGGGCTTGAACACTGAAGCTTTCTTT; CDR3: CASSIEGLNTEAFF
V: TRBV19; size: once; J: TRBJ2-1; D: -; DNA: TGTGCCAGTAGTATTAATGTGGCTAGTCCTAATGAGCAGTTCTTC; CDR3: CASSINVASPNEQFF
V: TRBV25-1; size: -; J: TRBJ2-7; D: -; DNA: TGTGCCAGCAGCCCCAGTAGGACAGCGAAATACGAGCAGTACTTC; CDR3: CASSPSRTAKYEQYF
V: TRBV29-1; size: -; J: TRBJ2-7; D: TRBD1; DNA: TGCAGCGTTGAAGATCAGGGACAGGGGATGTCCTACGAGCAGTACTTC; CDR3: CSVEDQGQGMSYEQYF
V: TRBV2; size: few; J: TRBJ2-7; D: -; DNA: TGTGCCGGCGCTCCCGCTTGGCAGGGCGACTACGAGCAGTACTTC; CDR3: CAGAPAWQGDYEQYF
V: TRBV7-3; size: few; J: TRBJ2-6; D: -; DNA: TGTGCCAGCAGCTTAACAGCCGCTGGGGCCAACGTCCTGACTTTC; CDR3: CASSLTAAGANVLTF
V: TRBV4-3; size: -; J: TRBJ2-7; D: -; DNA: TGCGCCAGCAGCCATATCGGAGTCGGGAACGAGCAGTACTTC; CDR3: CASSHIGVGNEQYF
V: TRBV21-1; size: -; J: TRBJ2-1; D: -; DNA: TGTGCCAGCAGCAAATCGCGGGAGTCAGTCCATGAGCAGTTCTTC; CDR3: CASSKSRESVHEQFF
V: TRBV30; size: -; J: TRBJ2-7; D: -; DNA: TGTGCCTGGAGGAGGGGGAGCCTCTACGAGCAGTACTTC; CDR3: CAWRRGSLYEQYF
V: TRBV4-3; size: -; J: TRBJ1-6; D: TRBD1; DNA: TGCGCCAGCCGGGGGACAGGGGGTAATTCACCCCTCCACTTT; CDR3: CASRGTGGNSPLHF
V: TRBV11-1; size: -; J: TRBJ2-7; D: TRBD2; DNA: TGTGCCAGCAGCTTTAGACTAGCGGAGACCTACGAGCAGTACTTC; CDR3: CASSFRLAETYEQYF
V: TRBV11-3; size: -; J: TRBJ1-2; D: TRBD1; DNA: TGTGCCAGCAGCGCACCGGGACAGGGTGTATATGGCTACACCTTC; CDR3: CASSAPGQGVYGYTF
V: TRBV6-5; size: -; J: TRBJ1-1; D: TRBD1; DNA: TGTGCCAGCGGATTACAGGGGGTGGGAGCTGAAGCTTTCTTT; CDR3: CASGLQGVGAEAFF
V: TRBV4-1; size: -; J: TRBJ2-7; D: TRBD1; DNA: TGCGCCAGCAGCCAAGGGAACGGACAGGGTGAAAGCTCCTACGAGCAGTACTTC; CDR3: CASSQGNGQGESSYEQYF
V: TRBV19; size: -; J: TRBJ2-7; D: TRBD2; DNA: TGTGCCAGTAGTGGACCGACTAGCGGTACCTACGAGCAGTACTTC; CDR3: CASSGPTSGTYEQYF
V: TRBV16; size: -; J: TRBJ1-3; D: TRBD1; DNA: TGTGCCAGCAGCCTGGGACAGGGGGGAAGAAACACCATATATTTT; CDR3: CASSLGQGGRNTIYF
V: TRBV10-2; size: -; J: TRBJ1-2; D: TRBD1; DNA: TGCGCCAGCAGTGAGACTAGAAGGACAGGAGATGGCTACACCTTC; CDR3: CASSETRRTGDGYTF
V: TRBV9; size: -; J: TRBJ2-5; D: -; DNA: TGTGCCAGCAGCGTAGAGGTCGGCGGGGAGACCCAGTACTTC; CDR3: CASSVEVGGETQYF
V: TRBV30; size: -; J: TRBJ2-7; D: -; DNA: TGTGCCTGGAGTGTACCCGTTAGCTCCTACGAGCAGTACTTC; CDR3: CAWSVPVSSYEQYF
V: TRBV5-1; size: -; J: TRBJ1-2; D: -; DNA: TGCGCCAGCAGCTTGAACAGGGTAGGGGAAGGCTACACCTTC; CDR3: CASSLNRVGEGYTF
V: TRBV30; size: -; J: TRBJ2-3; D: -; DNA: TGTGCCTGGAGTTTTTCACTCGTCACAGATACGCAGTATTTT; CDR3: CAWSFSLVTDTQYF
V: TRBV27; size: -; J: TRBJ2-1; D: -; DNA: TGTGCCAGCAGTTCCTCCACAGGGTTTGAGCAGTTCTTC; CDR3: CASSSSTGFEQFF
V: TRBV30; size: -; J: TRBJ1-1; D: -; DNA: TGTGCCTGGAGTGTGGGGACACCGAACACTGAAGCTTTCTTT; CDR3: CAWSVGTPNTEAFF
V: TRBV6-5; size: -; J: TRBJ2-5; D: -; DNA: TGTGCCAGCAGTTACAAGGGGTCGGGTGAGCAGTACTTC; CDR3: CASSYKGSGEQYF
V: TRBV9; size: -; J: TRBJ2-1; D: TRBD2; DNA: TGTGCCAGCAGCGGATTTGGGAGGGGTTCCTACAATGAGCAGTTCTTC; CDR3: CASSGFGRGSYNEQFF
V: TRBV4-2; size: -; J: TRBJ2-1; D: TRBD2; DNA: TGTGCCAGCAGCCAAGACGACGGGAGGGGGAACAATGAGCAGTTCTTC; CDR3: CASSQDDGRGNNEQFF
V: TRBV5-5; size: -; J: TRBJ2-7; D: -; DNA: TGTGCCAGCAGCTTGGTAGGGCCGGGGGGCCCATCCTACGAGCAGTACTTC; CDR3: CASSLVGPGGPSYEQYF
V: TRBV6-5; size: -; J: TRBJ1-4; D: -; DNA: TGTGCCAGCAGCACTCGAACAGGGACCGAAAAACTGTTTTTT; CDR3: CASSTRTGTEKLFF
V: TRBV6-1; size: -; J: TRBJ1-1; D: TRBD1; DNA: TGTGCCAGCACTAACAGGGGGTACACTGAAGCTTTCTTT; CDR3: CASTNRGYTEAFF
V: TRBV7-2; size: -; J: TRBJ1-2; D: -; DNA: TGTGCCAGCAGCTTACCCCGAGGCTATGGCTACACCTTC; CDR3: CASSLPRGYGYTF
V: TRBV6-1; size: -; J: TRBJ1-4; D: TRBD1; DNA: TGTGCCAGCAGCCCCCAAAGGGGACAGGAACTGTTTTTT; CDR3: CASSPQRGQELFF